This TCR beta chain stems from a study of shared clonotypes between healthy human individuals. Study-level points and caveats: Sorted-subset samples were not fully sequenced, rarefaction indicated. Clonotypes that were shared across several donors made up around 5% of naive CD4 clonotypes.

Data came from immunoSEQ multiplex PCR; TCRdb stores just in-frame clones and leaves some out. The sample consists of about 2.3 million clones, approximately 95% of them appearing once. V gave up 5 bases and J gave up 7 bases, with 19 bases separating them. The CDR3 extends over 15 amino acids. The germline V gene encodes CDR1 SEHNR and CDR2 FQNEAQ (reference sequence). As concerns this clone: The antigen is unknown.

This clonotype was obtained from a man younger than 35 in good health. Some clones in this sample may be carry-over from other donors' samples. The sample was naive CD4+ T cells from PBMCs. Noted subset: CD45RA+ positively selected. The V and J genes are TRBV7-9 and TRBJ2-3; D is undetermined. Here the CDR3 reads CASSGDQPGLHTQYF. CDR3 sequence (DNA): TGTGCCAGCAGCGGCGACCAACCAGGTTTACATACGCAGTATTTT.